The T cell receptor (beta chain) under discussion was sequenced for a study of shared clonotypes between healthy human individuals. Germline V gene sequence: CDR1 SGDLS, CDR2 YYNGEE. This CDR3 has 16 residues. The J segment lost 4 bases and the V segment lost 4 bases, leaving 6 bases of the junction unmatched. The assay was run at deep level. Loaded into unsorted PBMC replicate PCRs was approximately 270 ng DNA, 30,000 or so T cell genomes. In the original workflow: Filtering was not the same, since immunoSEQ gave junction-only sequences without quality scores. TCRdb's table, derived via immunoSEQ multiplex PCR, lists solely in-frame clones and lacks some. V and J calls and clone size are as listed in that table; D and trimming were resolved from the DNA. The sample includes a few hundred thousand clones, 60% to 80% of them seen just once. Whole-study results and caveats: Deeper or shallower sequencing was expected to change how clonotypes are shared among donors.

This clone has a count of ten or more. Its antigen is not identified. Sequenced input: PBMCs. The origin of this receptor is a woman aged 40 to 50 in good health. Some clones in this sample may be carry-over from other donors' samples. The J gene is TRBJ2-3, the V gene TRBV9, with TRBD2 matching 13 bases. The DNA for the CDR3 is TGTGCCAGCAGCCCGACCGGGACTAGCGGGGCAGATACGCAGTATTTT. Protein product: CASSPTGTSGADTQYF. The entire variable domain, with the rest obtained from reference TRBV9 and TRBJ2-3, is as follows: DSGVTQTPKHLITATGQRVTLRCSPRSGDLSVYWYQQSLDQGLQFLIQYYNGEERAKGNILERFSAQQFPDLHSELNLSSLELGDSALYFCASSPTGTSGADTQYFGPGTRLTVL.